The 10 T cell receptor beta chains reported below all come from one sample, sequenced in a study of blood T cell repertoires in COVID-19. Profiled with immunoSEQ multiplex PCR; TCRdb holds only in-frame clones, not every one. The table has about 96,000 clones, about 90% seen once. Sequenced sample: peripheral blood. The receptors were sampled from a human donor with COVID-19, enrolled during active disease. The donor label of this sample is uncertain.

This clone was recorded a few times. The CDR3 nucleotides read TGTGCCAGCAGTCAAACTATTGTGGGGGAGCTGTTTTTT. This translates into CASSQTIVGELFF. The V gene is TRBV27, the J gene TRBJ2-2; D not resolved. The CDR3 covers 13 residues. Germline V gene sequence: CDR1 MNHEY, CDR2 SMNVEV (reference sequence). Trimming removed 5 bases from V and 8 bases from J, with 12 bases in between.

The genes are TRBV10-3 and TRBJ2-4; D ambiguous. The CDR3 length is 15 residues. Per the germline V gene, CDR1 is ENHRY and CDR2 is SYGVKD. Trimming shortened V by 8 bases and J by 8 bases, and 22 bases separated the two germline ends. The CDR3 is CAILSRPTGWDIQYF. The CDR3, as DNA: TGTGCCATCCTCTCTCGGCCTACCGGGTGGGACATTCAGTACTTC.

This chain links TRBV23-1 with TRBJ1-5; a weak D match, TRBD1 (5 bases). TRBV23-1 is an open reading frame whose function is uncertain. This CDR3 is 15 amino acids long. Trimming removed 6 bases from V and 1 base from J, with 13 bases in between. CDR3 DNA: TGCGCCAGCAGCCAAGGGGCGGTAAGCAATCAGCCCCAGCATTTT. This encodes CASSQGAVSNQPQHF.

This clone was seen a single time. The chain uses TRBV10-2 and TRBJ1-5, with D tentatively TRBD1 (6 bases). The V gene's germline CDR1 is WSHSY and CDR2 SAAADI. V was trimmed by 8 bases and J by 6 bases, leaving 11 bases between them. The CDR3 is 12 residues long. DNA of the CDR3: TGCGCCAGCGGGGGCCCTCCTCAGCCCCAGCATTTT. Translating it yields CASGGPPQPQHF.

This chain connects TRBV7-9 to TRBJ2-3; 7 positions agree with TRBD1. The CDR3 is 18 amino acids. CDR1 is SEHNR, CDR2 FQNEAQ, per germline (reference sequence). The V gene end was trimmed by 3 bases and the J gene end by 4 bases; junction bases not matched to a gene: 16. The CDR3 loop reads CASSFRVGQADRPDTQYF. The CDR3, as DNA: TGTGCCAGCAGCTTTCGCGTTGGACAGGCGGATAGACCAGATACGCAGTATTTT.

This chain connects TRBV25-1 to TRBJ1-4; D may be TRBD1 (5 bases). This CDR3 spans 14 amino acids. Germline-derived CDR1 and CDR2 are MGHDK and SYGVNS. V was clipped by 5 bases and J by 4 bases, with 11 bases between them. The CDR3 region is CASSNRDFNEKLFF. The CDR3 nucleotides are TGTGCCAGCAGTAACCGGGACTTTAATGAAAAACTGTTTTTT.

This rearrangement joins TRBV29-1 to TRBJ1-2, with 8 bases that match TRBD1. CDR1 is SQVTM, CDR2 ANQGSEA, per germline. J was trimmed by 5 bases and V by 7 bases; bases with no gene match: 9. The CDR3 extends over 13 amino acids. The CDR3 bases are TGCAGCGAACGACAGGGGAGTGAATATGGCTACACCTTC. Its protein product is CSERQGSEYGYTF.

The V and J genes are TRBV5-1 and TRBJ2-5, with 8 bases that match TRBD1. The CDR3 loop spans 14 amino acids. The germline V gene has CDR1 SGHRS and CDR2 YFSETQ. V lost 0 bases to trimming and J lost 6 bases; unmatched junction nucleotides: 4. The DNA for the CDR3 is TGCGCCAGCAGCTTGGGGCGGACAGGGAAGACCCAGTACTTC. Its protein is CASSLGRTGKTQYF.

V gene TRBV25-1 combines with J gene TRBJ2-3; D perhaps matches TRBD1 (5 bases). The germline gives CDR1 MGHDK, CDR2 SYGVNS. The CDR3 is made up of 15 amino acids. V lost 1 base and J 1 base, leaving 9 bases between the germline ends. The CDR3 nucleotides are TGTGCCAGCAGTGAATCAGGGCTAGGCACAGATACGCAGTATTTT. Encoded protein: CASSESGLGTDTQYF.

V and J are TRBV6-5 and TRBJ2-7, with D possibly being TRBD1 (5 bases). The CDR3 contains 15 residues. The germline V gene has CDR1 MNHEY and CDR2 SVGAGI. V gave up 0 bases and J gave up 0 bases, with 9 bases separating them. The CDR3 bases are TGTGCCAGCAGTTACTCGTACAGGCACTCCTACGAGCAGTACTTC. This translates into CASSYSYRHSYEQYF.